This T cell receptor (beta chain) was sequenced in a study of molecular identifiers for immune sequencing clone quantification. Each CDR3 protein gets one entry after TCRdb re-called the PCR reads with MiXCR. Among approximately 680,000 distinct CDR3 sequences listed, roughly 27% were seen once. Researchers sorted naive CD8 T cells as cells that were CD8+CD4-CCR7+CD45RA+. The CDR3 is 12 amino acids. Germline values: CDR1 DFQATT, CDR2 SNEGSKA (reference sequence). V shed 1 base and J shed 3 bases, with 7 bases lying between them. Study results and caveats: A shared barcode on identical TCR molecules could lead to underestimated sizes for highly expanded clones.

With respect to this clonotype: Its antigen is not identified.

The sample consisted of naive CD8+ T cells from blood, with Jurkat cell RNA spiked in. Subset given: FACS-sorted CD8+CD4-CCR7+CD45RA+ naive T cells. The receptor comes from a human donor in good health. Some libraries in this study had Jurkat cell RNA spiked in. The genes are TRBV20-1 and TRBJ2-7; the D is unclear. CDR3 loop: CSARGYNYEQYF. CDR3 in DNA: TGCAGTGCTAGAGGGTACAACTACGAGCAGTACTTC.